This T cell receptor beta chain is drawn from a study of neurological immune-mediated disorders (dated by TCRdb to the late 2010s). As for the study more broadly: Peripheral blood TCR-beta repertoires from HTLV-I-associated myelopathy (HAM/TSP) patients, multiple sclerosis patients and healthy controls were compared by UMI-based sequencing. The cohort comprised roughly 70 subjects: 14 HAM/TSP patients, roughly 34 multiple sclerosis patients and approximately 20 healthy controls. Longitudinal samples, technical triplicates and paired sorted CD4+ and CD8+ T-cell subsets, alongside PBMC samples, were included among the 90 to 130 TCR-beta libraries. Each longitudinal HAM/TSP and healthy donor was sampled at 3 time-points spaced at 3-40 month intervals. Paper-wide results and their limitations: The highest TCR clonal expansion was observed in HAM/TSP patients, whereas the lowest was observed in MS patients, even when compared with healthy controls. No identical CDR3 amino acid sequences were found to be shared among expanded clones across subjects, suggesting that TCR-beta repertoires were private in all groups.

This clonotype was detected ten times or more. Its antigen is not yet known. There are no base qualities to consult, and no much larger clone falls within one base. The time point tag for this specimen amounts to: longitudinal time-point 3. Unsorted PBMC libraries were generated from 2 million PBMCs stored in RNAlater at -80 °C until RNA extraction. Peripheral blood was subjected to Ficoll-Hypaque density gradient centrifugation to isolate PBMCs, which were then cryopreserved in liquid nitrogen. After removal of 6 bases from V and 3 bases from J, the junction retains 15 bases not matched to a gene. The CDR3 spans 17 residues, from the cysteine through the phenylalanine. Only the CDR3 DNA is retained, 51 bases long and in frame from the first base. cDNA was synthesized by template-switch 5'RACE using a primer with a 10-nucleotide random unique molecular identifier that tagged each TCR transcript. Each sequencing run produced over 170 million TCR-beta sequences covering 15-18 subjects. The RNeasy kit was used for extraction of total RNA. Using the KAPA Real-time Library Amplification kit, TCR-beta VDJ regions were amplified with primers for the TCR constant region and the 5'RACE anchor. Sample indexes and Illumina adaptors were added in a first PCR, after which library yield was increased in a second PCR. The roughly 650 bp TCR product was size-selected on a 2% E-gel SizeSelection system after Ampure bead purification. Library quality was checked on a Bioanalyzer, concentration was measured with Qubit, and libraries were quantified with the Kapa Library Quantification kit before pooling. An Illumina HiSeq 2500 was used to sequence the libraries paired-end at 2 x 150 bp. To increase sequence diversity, roughly 24-32% phiX was spiked into each library pool. For the original study's pipeline: Quality-filtered reads were processed with the UMI-based MiGEC pipeline, which removed over 75% of raw TCR sequences during error correction. VDJ genes were aligned to IMGT germline references, and each clonotype was defined by a unique CDR3 amino acid sequence together with V-J genes. Clonal expansion, Shannon diversity and CDR3 relatedness were evaluated with VDJtools (CalcPairwiseDistances, ClusterSamples), while phylogenetic trees were built in CLCbio workbench. Clones with at least 8 unique UMIs were defined as expanded, with this threshold being based on coefficient-of-variation modelling across technical triplicates. In TCRdb, the public reads were trimmed at Q25 with fastp and aligned with MiXCR, with productive beta chains retained. Rows with one shared CDR3 protein collapse into an entry with the most common genes and DNA. The V and J calls shown here were made by TCRdb, not taken from the authors' results. This sample is represented by under 130,000 distinct CDR3 sequences; 11% of them were singletons. The ten largest clones capture about 3.1% of the sample.

Recombination joined TRBV12-3 or TRBV12-4 with TRBJ1-2, with 8 bases matching TRBD1. The source of this sequence is a female donor with HTLV-1-associated myelopathy (HAM/TSP). Sequencing was carried out using PBMCs. CDR3 reads: CASRSGQGGGKDYGYTF. The DNA sequence is given as TGTGCCAGCAGATCAGGACAGGGTGGTGGCAAGGACTATGGCTACACCTTC.